What follows describes a single T cell receptor (beta chain). The table came from immunoSEQ multiplex PCR; TCRdb's copy has only in-frame clones and leaves some out. The sample has about 87,000 clones; roughly four fifths are singletons. This sample was taken from a study of glioma-infiltrating T cells after dendritic cell vaccination. Study-level information: The vaccine used monocyte-derived dendritic cells pulsed overnight with autologous tumor lysate.

From germline, CDR1 is MNHEY and CDR2 SVGAGI. This CDR3 is built from 13 residues. The V gene lost 7 bases and the J gene lost 1 base, with 11 bases spanning the gap. The time point here: after dendritic cell vaccination, including at tumor progression/relapse. The chain has TRBV6-5 and TRBJ2-7, with no clear D. The receptor's source is a human donor with glioblastoma. The sample here was blood, taken after dendritic cell vaccination. The DNA of the CDR3 is TGTGCCAGCACCTCGGGTCAGTCCTACGAGCAGTACTTC. Its protein is CASTSGQSYEQYF.